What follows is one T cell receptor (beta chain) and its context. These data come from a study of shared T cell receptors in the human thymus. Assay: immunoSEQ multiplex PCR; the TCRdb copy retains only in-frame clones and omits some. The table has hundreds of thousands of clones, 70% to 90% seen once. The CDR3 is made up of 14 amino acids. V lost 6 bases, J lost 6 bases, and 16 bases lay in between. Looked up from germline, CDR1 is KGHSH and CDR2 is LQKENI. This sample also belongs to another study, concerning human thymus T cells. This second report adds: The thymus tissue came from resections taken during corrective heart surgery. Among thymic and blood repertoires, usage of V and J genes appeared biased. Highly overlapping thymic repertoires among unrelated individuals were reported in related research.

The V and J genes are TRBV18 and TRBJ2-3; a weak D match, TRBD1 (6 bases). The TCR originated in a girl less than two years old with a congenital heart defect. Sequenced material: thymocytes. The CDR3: CASSPGTQPDTQYF. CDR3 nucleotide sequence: TGTGCCAGCTCGCCTGGGACACAGCCGGATACGCAGTATTTT.